Below, one T cell receptor beta chain is given with its context. This sample is drawn from a study of blood T cell repertoires in COVID-19. Study-wide context: T cells, B-cell-depleted T cells, or PBMCs supplied cDNA or gDNA.

The germline CDR1 and CDR2 sequences are SGHDN and FVKESK. This CDR3 comprises 14 residues. V was trimmed by 4 bases and J by 4 bases, leaving 11 bases between them. This study enrolled people aged about 18 to 90 from about 24 US geographic areas. Participants in the exposed group had met a COVID-19 case in the 2 weeks before joining the study. Per the study methods: Amplification from reference gene primers served as the basis for estimated nucleated cell counts. The protocol was immunoSEQ multiplex PCR, while the TCRdb copy is restricted to in-frame clones and leaves out a portion. V, J and clone size are taken as reported in that table, and D and trimming were inferred from the DNA itself. Among some 400,000 clones, about 89% were seen once, and the ten largest hold about 0.86%.

The rearrangement joins TRBV14 to TRBJ1-3; D gene ambiguous. Sequencing was performed on PBMCs or T cells enriched from blood (not recorded which). This sequence originates from a woman in her 40s who had been exposed to COVID-19. The CDR3: CASSRSTKGNTIYF. The CDR3 DNA reads as TGTGCCAGCAGCCGGTCAACTAAGGGAAACACCATATATTTT.